The 30 T cell receptor beta chains listed next were all sequenced from one sample in a study of blood T cell repertoires in COVID-19. Sequenced by immunoSEQ multiplex PCR; TCRdb stores in-frame clones only, minus some. This sample yields about 200,000 clones, of which approximately 81% are seen a single time; roughly 10% belongs to the top ten. The source material was peripheral blood. These receptors were taken from a woman of 80 years or more with acute or convalescent COVID-19.

V is TRBV3-1 (or the pseudogene TRBV3-2) and J is TRBJ1-2; D remains unclear. The CDR3 consists of 16 residues. The germline V gene has CDR1 LGHDT and CDR2 YNNKEL (reference sequence). Trimming took 3 bases from V and 8 from J, leaving 22 bases between them. CDR3 loop: CASSQQYLGGQGGYTF. The CDR3 nucleotides are TGTGCCAGCAGCCAGCAATACTTGGGAGGTCAAGGAGGCTACACCTTC.

The V gene is TRBV6-5, the J gene TRBJ1-1; D call uncertain. Germline V gives CDR1 MNHEY, CDR2 SVGAGI. V was shortened by 7 bases and J by 2 bases, with 8 bases between the two germline ends. The CDR3 is 12 amino acids. The CDR3 here is CASIGINTEAFF. The CDR3, as DNA: TGTGCCAGCATCGGGATTAACACTGAAGCTTTCTTT.

The chain joins TRBV10-3 to TRBJ2-3, with 10 positions matching TRBD2. V gave up 6 bases and J gave up 2 bases; unmatched junction bases: 2. Germline CDR1 and CDR2: ENHRY and SYGVKD. The CDR3 consists of 14 residues. The CDR3 region is CAISGTSDTDTQYF. CDR3 bases: TGTGCCATCAGCGGGACTAGCGACACAGATACGCAGTATTTT.

This clone appeared a single time. The chain is built from TRBV7-6 and TRBJ1-4; D is unresolved. Trimming cost V 1 base and J 8 bases, with 8 bases left between them. In germline, CDR1 is SGHVS, CDR2 FNYEAQ. The CDR3 is 13 amino acids. The CDR3 nucleotides read TGTGCCAGCAGCTTAGATCGGTTAGAAAAACTGTTTTTT. This translates into CASSLDRLEKLFF.

In its sample, this clone was seen once. The J gene is TRBJ2-7, the V gene TRBV29-1, with 8 positions matching TRBD1. Losses at the gene ends were 7 bases for V and 2 bases for J; bases not matched to a gene: 13. CDR1 and CDR2 from the germline V gene are SQVTM and ANQGSEA. CDR3 length: 15 residues. CDR3 coding DNA: TGCAGCGGTAACGACTGGGACAGGCCAACCTACGAGCAGTACTTC. This codes for CSGNDWDRPTYEQYF.

The CDR3 spells CASRGDSTGELFF. As DNA, the CDR3 is TGCGCTTCCAGGGGGGACTCCACCGGGGAGCTGTTTTTT. V gene TRBV5-1 combines with J gene TRBJ2-2; D possibly corresponds to TRBD1 (7 bases). This CDR3 is built from 13 residues. Germline V gene data show CDR1 as SGHRS and CDR2 as YFSETQ.

The genes are TRBV30 and TRBJ2-1, with 7 bases lining up with TRBD2. Looked up from germline, CDR1 is GTSNPN and CDR2 is SVGIG (reference sequence). V dropped 2 bases and J dropped 4; count of bases not matched to a gene: 5. This CDR3 is 14 amino acids long. The CDR3 sequence: CAWSSLAAYNEQFF. The CDR3 DNA is TGTGCCTGGAGTAGCCTAGCGGCGTACAATGAGCAGTTCTTC.

The gene calls are TRBV18 and TRBJ1-3; D is perhaps TRBD1 (5 bases). Per the germline V gene, CDR1 is KGHSH and CDR2 is LQKENI. CDR3 length: 16 residues. Trimming cost V 5 bases and J 4 bases, with 18 bases left between them. CDR3 nucleotide sequence: TGTGCCAGCTCAGGGGCCCCGGGAGGATCCGGAAACACCATATATTTT. This sequence encodes CASSGAPGGSGNTIYF.

The chain links TRBV9 to TRBJ2-1, with 8 bases lining up with TRBD2. The germline CDR1 and CDR2 sequences are SGDLS and YYNGEE. The CDR3 covers 15 residues. J lost 9 bases, V lost 0 bases, and 8 bases had no gene match. CDR3 DNA: TGTGCCAGCAGCGTAGAGGGTAGCGGGGAGGGTGAGCAGTTCTTC. Its translation is CASSVEGSGEGEQFF.

This clone was detected only a few times. The chain has TRBV24-1 and TRBJ2-1; D gene ambiguous. Trimming removed 4 bases from V and 6 bases from J, with 9 bases in between. CDR1 is KGHDR, CDR2 SFDVKD, per germline. The CDR3 loop spans 13 amino acids. The CDR3 bases are TGTGCCACCAGTGACCCCCCCTCCAATGAGCAGTTCTTC. Residues: CATSDPPSNEQFF.

The chain recombines TRBV2 with TRBJ1-4, with 9 bases that match TRBD1. The germline gives CDR1 SNHLY, CDR2 FYNNEI. The length of the CDR3 is 13 residues. The ends lost 8 bases at V and 7 bases at J; junction bases unmatched: 5. CDR3 coding DNA: TGTGCCAGCGGGACAGGGACGATTGAAAAACTGTTTTTT. Translation gives CASGTGTIEKLFF.

The chain has TRBV2 and TRBJ2-2; 8 positions match TRBD2. The CDR3 totals 16 residues. The ends lost 6 bases at V and 0 bases at J; junction bases unmatched: 6. CDR1 is SNHLY, CDR2 FYNNEI, per germline. The DNA of the CDR3 is TGTGCCAGCAGCAAGTCCGGGGGGGCGAACACCGGGGAGCTGTTTTTT. Translating gives CASSKSGGANTGELFF. The entire variable domain, with the rest obtained from reference TRBV2 and TRBJ2-2, is as follows: EPEVTQTPSHQVTQMGQEVILRCVPISNHLYFYWYRQILGQKVEFLVSFYNNEISEKSEIFDDQFSVERPDGSNFTLKIRSTKLEDSAMYFCASSKSGGANTGELFFGEGSRLTVL.

This clone was detected only a few times. The chain links TRBV6-5 to TRBJ2-2; D unresolved. V gave up 0 bases and J gave up 0 bases, with 5 bases separating them. The germline CDR1 and CDR2 sequences are MNHEY and SVGAGI. This CDR3 comprises 15 residues. Here the CDR3 DNA reads TGTGCCAGCAGTTACTCAATCACGAACACCGGGGAGCTGTTTTTT. Protein sequence: CASSYSITNTGELFF.

The genes are TRBV3-1 (or the pseudogene TRBV3-2) and TRBJ2-3; TRBD2 agrees at 8 bases. The CDR3 sequence is 15 residues long. With V trimmed by 0 bases and J by 5 bases, 4 bases remained unmatched. Germline V gene data show CDR1 as LGHDT and CDR2 as YNNKEL (reference sequence). This CDR3 reads CASSQDSGVGDTQYF. Here the CDR3 DNA reads TGTGCCAGCAGCCAAGATAGCGGGGTGGGAGATACGCAGTATTTT.

The chain couples TRBV5-1 to TRBJ1-6, with 10 bases that match TRBD1. Trimming took 3 bases from V and 7 from J; bases not matched to a gene: 1. Germline loops: CDR1 SGHRS, CDR2 YFSETQ. The CDR3 consists of 14 residues. This chain's CDR3 is CASSSGQGNSPLHF. The CDR3 DNA sequence: TGCGCCAGCAGCTCGGGACAGGGGAATTCACCCCTCCACTTT.

The J gene is TRBJ2-1, the V gene TRBV25-1; 7 bases map to TRBD2. The CDR3 is 18 amino acids. V was pared by 3 bases and J by 3 bases, with 14 bases of the junction left unmatched. CDR1 MGHDK and CDR2 SYGVNS come from the germline V gene. CDR3: CASSDPTFRGLVYNEQFF. CDR3 DNA: TGTGCCAGCAGTGACCCTACTTTCCGTGGACTAGTCTACAATGAGCAGTTCTTC.

This chain joins TRBV9 and TRBJ1-6; D may be TRBD1 (5 bases). V was pared by 4 bases and J by 6 bases, with 14 bases between. CDR3 length: 15 residues. Germline loops: CDR1 SGDLS, CDR2 YYNGEE. The CDR3 spells CASSLGGLTNSPLHF. The CDR3 bases are TGTGCCAGCAGCCTCGGGGGTCTGACTAATTCACCCCTCCACTTT.

The chain links TRBV6-6 to TRBJ1-6; D might be TRBD1 (5 bases). The CDR3 is 14 residues long. Germline CDR1 MNHNY, CDR2 SVGAGI (reference sequence). V lost 2 bases, J lost 5 bases, and 7 bases lay in between. Here the CDR3 reads CASSYAGNNSPLHF. The CDR3 coding sequence is TGTGCCAGCAGTTACGCAGGGAATAATTCACCCCTCCACTTT.

The rearrangement uses TRBV18 and TRBJ1-4; D call uncertain. In germline, CDR1 is KGHSH, CDR2 LQKENI. The V gene lost 6 bases and the J gene lost 0 bases, with 11 bases spanning the gap. The CDR3 sequence is 15 residues long. The CDR3 DNA reads TGTGCCAGCTCCGAGAGACAAGCAACTAATGAAAAACTGTTTTTT. It encodes CASSERQATNEKLFF.

The chain couples TRBV7-2 to TRBJ2-3; possible D gene TRBD2, 6 bases. Trimming left V 0 bases short and J 2 bases short, with 9 bases between. The CDR3 runs to 15 residues. In germline, CDR1 is SGHTA, CDR2 FQGNSA. DNA for the CDR3: TGTGCCAGCAGCTTAGCGGGGGGATCCACAGATACGCAGTATTTT. Translation gives CASSLAGGSTDTQYF.

The gene calls are TRBV6-2 or TRBV6-3 and TRBJ2-4; unclear D gene. CDR1 and CDR2 (germline): MNHEY, SVGEGT. V lost 3 bases to trimming and J lost 8 bases, with 8 bases between them. The CDR3 contains 12 residues. This chain's CDR3 is CASSYVADIQYF. The CDR3 nucleotides are TGTGCCAGCAGTTATGTCGCGGACATTCAGTACTTC.

V gene TRBV30 combines with J gene TRBJ1-3, with D perhaps TRBD1 (5 bases). Germline V gene lookup returns CDR1 GTSNPN and CDR2 SVGIG (reference sequence). The CDR3 contains 15 residues. The V end lost 1 base, the J end lost 7 bases, and 17 bases lay between the germline ends. For the CDR3, the DNA is TGTGCCTGGAGTGAGGGGATTTTCTGGTCCAACACCATATATTTT. Translated, it gives CAWSEGIFWSNTIYF.

The chain recombines TRBV19 with TRBJ1-3, with D maybe TRBD1 (5 bases). V shed 3 bases and J shed 8 bases, with 8 bases lying between them. Germline values: CDR1 LNHDA, CDR2 SQIVND (reference sequence). This CDR3 has 12 residues. In nucleotides, the CDR3 is TGTGCCAGTAGTATTCAGGGATACACCATATATTTT. Translating it yields CASSIQGYTIYF.

This rearrangement joins TRBV19 to TRBJ1-2; possibly TRBD1 for D (5 bases). CDR1 and CDR2 from the germline V gene are LNHDA and SQIVND (reference sequence). The V end was cut by 10 bases, the J end by 0 bases, with 15 bases between. The CDR3 contains 14 residues. CDR3 residues: CATSITGANYGYTF. In DNA form, the CDR3 reads TGTGCCACCTCCATAACGGGGGCTAACTATGGCTACACCTTC.

The rearrangement joins TRBV5-1 to TRBJ2-5; 7 nucleotides agree with TRBD2. The CDR3 has 19 residues. The ends lost 0 bases at V and 2 bases at J; junction bases unmatched: 16. CDR1 and CDR2 (germline): SGHRS, YFSETQ. The CDR3 DNA reads TGCGCCAGCAGCTTGGGTATCAGTGGGAGGGCGTGGGAACAAGAGACCCAGTACTTC. As protein: CASSLGISGRAWEQETQYF.

V and J are TRBV30 and TRBJ1-2; 7 bases match TRBD1. The CDR3 totals 13 residues. The V gene's germline CDR1 is GTSNPN and CDR2 SVGIG (reference sequence). Trimming cost V 4 bases and J 5 bases; bases outside gene matches: 7. The CDR3 DNA reads TGTGCCTGGATGTACAGGGGAGAGTATGGCTACACCTTC. Translating gives CAWMYRGEYGYTF.

This clone has a single count. This chain joins TRBV5-4 and TRBJ2-4, with 9 positions matching TRBD1. Germline CDR1 SGHNT, CDR2 YYREEE (reference sequence). The CDR3 loop spans 15 amino acids. V was pared by 4 bases and J by 2 bases, with 4 bases of the junction left unmatched. This CDR3 is CASSQDRGTKNIQYF. The CDR3, as DNA: TGTGCCAGCAGCCAGGACAGGGGAACCAAAAACATTCAGTACTTC. Together with reference TRBV5-4 and TRBJ2-4, the CDR3 gives the full variable domain: ETGVTQSPTHLIKTRGQQVTLRCSSQSGHNTVSWYQQALGQGPQFIFQYYREEENGRGNFPPRFSGLQFPNYSSELNVNALELDDSALYLCASSQDRGTKNIQYFGAGTRLSVL.

The chain combines TRBV6-5 with TRBJ1-5; unclear D gene. This CDR3 has 13 residues. Trimming removed 6 bases at V and 4 bases at J, with 10 bases between. Germline V CDR1 and CDR2: MNHEY, SVGAGI. CDR3 nucleotide sequence: TGTGCCAGCAGGCCAGGCCTTAATCAGCCCCAGCATTTT. Protein product: CASRPGLNQPQHF.

This chain uses TRBV30 with TRBJ2-7; a possible D gene is TRBD1 (6 bases). Trimming removed 0 bases from V and 5 bases from J, with 17 bases in between. Germline loops: CDR1 GTSNPN, CDR2 SVGIG (reference sequence). The CDR3 covers 15 residues. CDR3 residues: CAWSVGGFDRDEQYF. In nucleotides, the CDR3 is TGTGCCTGGAGTGTTGGGGGCTTTGATAGGGACGAGCAGTACTTC. Full variable domain (outside the CDR3, taken from reference TRBV30 and TRBJ2-7): SQTIHQWPATLVQPVGSPLSLECTVEGTSNPNLYWYRQAAGRGLQLLFYSVGIGQISSEVPQNLSASRPQDRQFILSSKKLLLSDSGFYLCAWSVGGFDRDEQYFGPGTRLTVT.

The chain joins TRBV11-2 to TRBJ1-5; perhaps TRBD1 as D (5 bases). Per germline, CDR1 SGHAT and CDR2 FQNNGV. With 1 base removed from V and 9 bases from J, the gap between germline ends came to 16 bases. This CDR3 contains 15 residues. CDR3: CASSLGGAGIRPQHF. The CDR3 nucleotides are TGTGCCAGCAGCTTAGGAGGGGCGGGAATCAGGCCCCAGCATTTT.